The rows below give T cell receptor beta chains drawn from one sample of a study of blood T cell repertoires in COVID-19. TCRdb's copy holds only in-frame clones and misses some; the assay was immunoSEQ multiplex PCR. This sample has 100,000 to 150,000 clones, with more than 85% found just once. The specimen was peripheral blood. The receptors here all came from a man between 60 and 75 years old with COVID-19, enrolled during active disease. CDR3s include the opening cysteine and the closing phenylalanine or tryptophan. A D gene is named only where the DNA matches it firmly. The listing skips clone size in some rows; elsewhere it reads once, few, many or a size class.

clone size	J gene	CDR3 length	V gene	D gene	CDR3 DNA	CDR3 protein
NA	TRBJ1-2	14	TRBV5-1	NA	TGCGCCAGCAGCTTAGGCCAGCGAGGCTATGGCTACACCTTC	CASSLGQRGYGYTF
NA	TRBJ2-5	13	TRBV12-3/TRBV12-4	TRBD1	TGTGCCAGCAGTGGGGGACAGGGAGAGACCCAGTACTTC	CASSGGQGETQYF
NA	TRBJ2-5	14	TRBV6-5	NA	TGTGCCAGCAGTTCCCGACTCGATGGGGAGACCCAGTACTTC	CASSSRLDGETQYF
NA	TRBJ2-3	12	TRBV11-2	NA	TGTGCCAGCAGCCCGGCGGCAGATACGCAGTATTTT	CASSPAADTQYF
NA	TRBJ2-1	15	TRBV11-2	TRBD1	TGTGCCAGCAGCCTCGACAGGGATCCCTACAATGAGCAGTTCTTC	CASSLDRDPYNEQFF
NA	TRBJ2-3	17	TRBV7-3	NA	TGTGCCAGCAGCTTAAACGCCTACGGGTCCAACACAGATACGCAGTATTTT	CASSLNAYGSNTDTQYF
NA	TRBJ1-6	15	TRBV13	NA	TGTGCCAGCAGCTTAGTAGGCAGGGTGGAATCACCCCTCCACTTT	CASSLVGRVESPLHF
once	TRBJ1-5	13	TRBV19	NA	TGTGCCAGTAGTCCCAGGGGTGAACAGCCCCAGCATTTT	CASSPRGEQPQHF
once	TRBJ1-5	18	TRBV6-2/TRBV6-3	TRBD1	TGTGCCAGCAGTTACCTCCGGGACAGGGGATTAAGCAATCAGCCCCAGCATTTT	CASSYLRDRGLSNQPQHF
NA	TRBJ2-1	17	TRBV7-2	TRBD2	TGTGCCAGCAGCTTAGGTGCACTAGCGGGCGACTACAATGAGCAGTTCTTC	CASSLGALAGDYNEQFF
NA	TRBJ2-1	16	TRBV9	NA	TGTGCCAGCAGCGTAGGCCCCAGGTTGGTGGACAATGAGCAGTTCTTC	CASSVGPRLVDNEQFF
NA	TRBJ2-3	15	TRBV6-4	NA	TGTGCCAGCAGTGACTCTGGGCGTTTCACAGATACGCAGTATTTT	CASSDSGRFTDTQYF
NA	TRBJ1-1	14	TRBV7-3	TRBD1	TGTGCCAGCAGCTTAAGGTCCAGGGGGGCTGAAGCTTTCTTT	CASSLRSRGAEAFF
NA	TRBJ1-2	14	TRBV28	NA	TGTGCCAGCAGTTTAAGGCCCAGGGACTATGGCTACACCTTC	CASSLRPRDYGYTF
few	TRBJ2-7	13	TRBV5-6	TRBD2	TGTGCCAGCAGCTTTGGGAGGGCCTACGAGCAGTACTTC	CASSFGRAYEQYF
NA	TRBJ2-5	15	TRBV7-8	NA	TGTGCCAGCAGCCTACGCCGGGACTTCCAAGAGACCCAGTACTTC	CASSLRRDFQETQYF
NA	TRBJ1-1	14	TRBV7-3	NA	TGTGCCAGCAGCTTAGAGGGCAAGAACACTGAAGCTTTCTTT	CASSLEGKNTEAFF
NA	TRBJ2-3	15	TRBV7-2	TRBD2	TGTGCCAGCGGATCTAGCGGGGGGAGGGCAGATACGCAGTATTTT	CASGSSGGRADTQYF
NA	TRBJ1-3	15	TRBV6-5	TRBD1	TGTGCCAGCGGGGACAGATCTTCCTCTGGAAACACCATATATTTT	CASGDRSSSGNTIYF
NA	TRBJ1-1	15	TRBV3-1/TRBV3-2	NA	TGTGCCAGCAGCCAAGTCAGGGCCTATAACACTGAAGCTTTCTTT	CASSQVRAYNTEAFF
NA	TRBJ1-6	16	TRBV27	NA	TGTGCCAGCAGTTTAAGTACGGGTTCCTATAATTCACCCCTCCACTTT	CASSLSTGSYNSPLHF
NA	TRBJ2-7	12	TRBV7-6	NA	TGTGCCAGCAGCTTAGGCGAGCACGAGCAGTACTTC	CASSLGEHEQYF
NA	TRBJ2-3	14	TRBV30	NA	TGTGCCTGGAGTGTACGAGGGGGTGGTTATACGCAGTATTTT	CAWSVRGGGYTQYF
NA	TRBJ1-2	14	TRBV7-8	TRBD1	TGTGCCAGCAGCATCAGACAGGGGCAGTATGGCTACACCTTC	CASSIRQGQYGYTF
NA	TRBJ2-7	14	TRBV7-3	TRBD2	TGTGCCAGCAGCTTGGGCAGCGGGGGTTACGAGCAGTACTTC	CASSLGSGGYEQYF
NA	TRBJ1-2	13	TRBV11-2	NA	TGTGCCAGCAGCTTAGACAGGATCTATGGCTACACCTTC	CASSLDRIYGYTF
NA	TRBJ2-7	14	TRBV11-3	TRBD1	TGTGCCAGCAGCAAGGGACAGGGGGCATACGAGCAGTACTTC	CASSKGQGAYEQYF
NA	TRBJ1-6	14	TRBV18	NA	TGTGCCAGCTCACCTTCCTGGGGCGACTCACCCCTCCACTTT	CASSPSWGDSPLHF
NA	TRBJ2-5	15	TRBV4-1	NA	TGCGCCAGCAGCCAAGAACGGGGGAGGACGGAGACCCAGTACTTC	CASSQERGRTETQYF
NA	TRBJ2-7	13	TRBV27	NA	TGTGCCAGCAGTCCCCAGGGGGGCTACGAGCAGTACTTC	CASSPQGGYEQYF
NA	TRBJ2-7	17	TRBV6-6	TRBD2	TGTGCCAGCAGTCCCCGGTTACTAGCGGGCTTCCCCTACGAGCAGTACTTC	CASSPRLLAGFPYEQYF
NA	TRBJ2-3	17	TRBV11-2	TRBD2	TGTGCCAGCAGCTACAGAGCGGGAGGCTTTAGCACAGATACGCAGTATTTT	CASSYRAGGFSTDTQYF
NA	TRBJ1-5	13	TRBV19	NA	TGTGCCAGTACAGGGACACCCAATCAGCCCCAGCATTTT	CASTGTPNQPQHF
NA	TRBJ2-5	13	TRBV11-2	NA	TGTGCCAGCAGCTTGTACTCGGAAGAGACCCAGTACTTC	CASSLYSEETQYF
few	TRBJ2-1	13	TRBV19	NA	TGTGCCAGTAGTCCCCGCGGTGACGATGAGCAGTTCTTC	CASSPRGDDEQFF
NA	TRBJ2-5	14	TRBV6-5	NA	TGTGCCAGCAGTTACCTTGACGGGCAAGAGACCCAGTACTTC	CASSYLDGQETQYF
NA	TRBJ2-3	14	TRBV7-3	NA	TGTGCCAGCAGCTTAGGGCTAGGGGCAGATACGCAGTATTTT	CASSLGLGADTQYF
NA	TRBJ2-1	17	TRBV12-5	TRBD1	TGTGCTAGTGGTTTGGTACTGGGACAGGGTTCCTACAATGAGCAGTTCTTC	CASGLVLGQGSYNEQFF
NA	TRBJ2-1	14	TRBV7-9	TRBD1	TGTGCCAGCAGCTTCTCGACAGGGGGGGATGAGCAGTTCTTC	CASSFSTGGDEQFF
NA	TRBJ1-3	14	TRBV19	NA	TGTGCCAGTAGTCCCCAGGGTTCTGGAAACACCATATATTTT	CASSPQGSGNTIYF
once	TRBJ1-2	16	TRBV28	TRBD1	TGTGCCAGCAATTACAGGGGGCAGGTGCTTGAAGGTGGCTACACCTTC	CASNYRGQVLEGGYTF
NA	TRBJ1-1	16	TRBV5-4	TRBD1	TGTGCCAGCAGCCTAGGGGGCGCGAGGGGGAACACTGAAGCTTTCTTT	CASSLGGARGNTEAFF
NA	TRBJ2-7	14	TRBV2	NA	TGTGCCACGAGGTCACTAGGACGCGGGCCCGAGCAGTACTTC	CATRSLGRGPEQYF
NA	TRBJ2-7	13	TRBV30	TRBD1	TGTGCCTGTAACAGGGGTGGGCCCTACGAGCAGTACTTC	CACNRGGPYEQYF
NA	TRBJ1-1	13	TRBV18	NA	TGTGCCAGCTCCCGGACAGTGAACACTGAAGCTTTCTTT	CASSRTVNTEAFF
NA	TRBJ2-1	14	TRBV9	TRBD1	TGTGCCAGCAGCGTAGGGGCGGGACAGGTAGGGCAGTTCTTC	CASSVGAGQVGQFF
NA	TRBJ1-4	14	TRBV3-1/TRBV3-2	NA	TGTGCCAGCAGCCACAGGCTCGAGCCTGAAAAACTGTTTTTT	CASSHRLEPEKLFF
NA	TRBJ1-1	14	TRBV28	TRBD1	TGTGCCAGCATCAAAGGAGACACAGGGGGTAAAGCTTTCTTT	CASIKGDTGGKAFF
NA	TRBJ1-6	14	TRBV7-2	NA	TGTGCCAGCAGCCCGGGGGGCCTTAATTCACCCCTCCACTTT	CASSPGGLNSPLHF
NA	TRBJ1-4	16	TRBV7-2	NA	TGTGCCAGCAGCCCCTCGGGGGGCCGACGAGGGGAAAAACTGTTTTTT	CASSPSGGRRGEKLFF
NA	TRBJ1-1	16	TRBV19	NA	TGTGCCAGTAGTACCGACAGGTACCCAATGAACACTGAAGCTTTCTTT	CASSTDRYPMNTEAFF
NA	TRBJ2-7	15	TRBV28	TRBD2	TGTGCCAGCAGTAACCGGGGCGGGGGGCTGAACGAGCAGTACTTC	CASSNRGGGLNEQYF
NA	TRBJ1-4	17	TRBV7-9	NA	TGTGCCAGCAGCTTCCCACGGACAGCCGGGCCCTGGGAAAAACTGTTTTTT	CASSFPRTAGPWEKLFF
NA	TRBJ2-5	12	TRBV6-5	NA	TGTGCCAGCACCGCGTCCTTCAAGACCCAGTACTTC	CASTASFKTQYF
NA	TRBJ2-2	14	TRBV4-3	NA	TGCGCCAGCAGCCGCCAGACAGACACCGGGGAGCTGTTTTTT	CASSRQTDTGELFF